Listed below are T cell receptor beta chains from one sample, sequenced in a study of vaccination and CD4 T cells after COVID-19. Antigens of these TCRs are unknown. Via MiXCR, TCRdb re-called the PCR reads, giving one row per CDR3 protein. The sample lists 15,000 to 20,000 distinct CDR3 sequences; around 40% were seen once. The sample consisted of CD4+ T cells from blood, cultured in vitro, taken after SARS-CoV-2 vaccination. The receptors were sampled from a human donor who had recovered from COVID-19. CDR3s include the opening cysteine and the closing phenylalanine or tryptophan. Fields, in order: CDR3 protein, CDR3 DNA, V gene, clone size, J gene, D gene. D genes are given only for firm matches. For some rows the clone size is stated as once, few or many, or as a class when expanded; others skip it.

CDR3 protein: CASSIVDRSNTEAFF
CDR3 DNA: TGTGCCAGTAGTATTGTGGACAGGTCGAACACTGAAGCTTTCTTT
V gene: TRBV19
clone size: few
J gene: TRBJ1-1
D gene: TRBD1

CDR3 protein: CSASPSEETQYF
CDR3 DNA: TGCAGTGCTAGTCCTAGCGAAGAGACCCAGTACTTC
V gene: TRBV20-1
clone size: .
J gene: TRBJ2-5
D gene: .

CDR3 protein: CAGSQPTRGTGELFF
CDR3 DNA: TGCGCCGGCAGCCAACCGACCCGGGGTACCGGGGAGCTGTTTTTT
V gene: TRBV4-1
clone size: .
J gene: TRBJ2-2
D gene: .

CDR3 protein: CSARRPKETQYF
CDR3 DNA: TGCAGTGCTAGAAGACCGAAAGAGACCCAGTACTTC
V gene: TRBV20-1
clone size: few
J gene: TRBJ2-5
D gene: .

CDR3 protein: CASRRGGGKETQYF
CDR3 DNA: TGTGCCAGCAGAAGGGGCGGGGGTAAAGAGACCCAGTACTTC
V gene: TRBV28
clone size: medium-sized
J gene: TRBJ2-5
D gene: TRBD2

CDR3 protein: CASSSSGPTPGEQFF
CDR3 DNA: TGTGCCAGCAGTTCCTCCGGGCCCACCCCCGGCGAGCAGTTCTTC
V gene: TRBV27
clone size: .
J gene: TRBJ2-1
D gene: .

CDR3 protein: CASTLDHSGELFF
CDR3 DNA: TGTGCCAGCACCCTGGACCATTCCGGGGAGCTGTTTTTT
V gene: TRBV2
clone size: .
J gene: TRBJ2-2
D gene: .

CDR3 protein: CASDRNTYEQYF
CDR3 DNA: TGTGCCAGCGATCGGAACACCTACGAGCAGTACTTC
V gene: TRBV7-9
clone size: once
J gene: TRBJ2-7
D gene: .

CDR3 protein: CSASPHTSGLNNEQFF
CDR3 DNA: TGCAGTGCTAGCCCTCATACTAGCGGACTAAACAATGAGCAGTTCTTC
V gene: TRBV20-1
clone size: .
J gene: TRBJ2-1
D gene: TRBD2

CDR3 protein: CASSVAASGSSYEQYF
CDR3 DNA: TGTGCCAGCAGCGTAGCTGCTAGCGGTAGCTCCTACGAGCAGTACTTC
V gene: TRBV9
clone size: .
J gene: TRBJ2-7
D gene: TRBD2

CDR3 protein: CSARDLGTGVNEQFF
CDR3 DNA: TGCAGTGCTAGAGATCTCGGGACAGGGGTCAATGAGCAGTTCTTC
V gene: TRBV20-1
clone size: .
J gene: TRBJ2-1
D gene: TRBD1